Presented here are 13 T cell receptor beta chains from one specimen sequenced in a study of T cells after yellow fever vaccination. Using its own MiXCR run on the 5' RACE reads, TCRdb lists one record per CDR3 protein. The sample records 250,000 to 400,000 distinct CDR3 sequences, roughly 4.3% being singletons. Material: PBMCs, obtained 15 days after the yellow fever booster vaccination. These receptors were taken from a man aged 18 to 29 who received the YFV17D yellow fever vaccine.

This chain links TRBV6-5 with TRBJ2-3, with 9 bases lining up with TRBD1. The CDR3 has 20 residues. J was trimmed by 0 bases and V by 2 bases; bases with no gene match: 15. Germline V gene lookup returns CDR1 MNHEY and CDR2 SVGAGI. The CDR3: CASSYRNRDRDETSTDTQYF. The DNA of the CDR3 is TGTGCCAGCAGTTACAGAAACCGGGACAGGGATGAAACTAGCACAGATACGCAGTATTTT.

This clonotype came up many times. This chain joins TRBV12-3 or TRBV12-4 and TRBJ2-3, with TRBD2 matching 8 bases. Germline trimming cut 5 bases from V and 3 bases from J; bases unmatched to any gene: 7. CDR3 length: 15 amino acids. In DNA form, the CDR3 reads TGTGCCAGCAGTCGCAGCGGGGGTCTGACAGATACGCAGTATTTT. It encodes CASSRSGGLTDTQYF.

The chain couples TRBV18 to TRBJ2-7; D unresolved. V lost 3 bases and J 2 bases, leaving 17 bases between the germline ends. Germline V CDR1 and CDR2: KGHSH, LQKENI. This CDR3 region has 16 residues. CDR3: CASSPRNTGPAYEQYF. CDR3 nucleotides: TGTGCCAGCTCACCTCGAAACACCGGGCCCGCCTACGAGCAGTACTTC. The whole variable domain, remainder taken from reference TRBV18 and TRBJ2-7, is NAGVMQNPRHLVRRRGQEARLRCSPMKGHSHVYWYRQLPEEGLKFMVYLQKENIIDESGMPKERFSAEFPKEGPSILRIQQVVRGDSAAYFCASSPRNTGPAYEQYFGPGTRLTVT.

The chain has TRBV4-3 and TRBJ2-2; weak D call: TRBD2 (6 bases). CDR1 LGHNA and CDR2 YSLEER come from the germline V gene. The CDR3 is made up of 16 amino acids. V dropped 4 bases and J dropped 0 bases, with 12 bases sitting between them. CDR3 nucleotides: TGCGCCAGCAGCCTTACGGGGGAGGCGAACACCGGGGAGCTGTTTTTT. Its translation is CASSLTGEANTGELFF.

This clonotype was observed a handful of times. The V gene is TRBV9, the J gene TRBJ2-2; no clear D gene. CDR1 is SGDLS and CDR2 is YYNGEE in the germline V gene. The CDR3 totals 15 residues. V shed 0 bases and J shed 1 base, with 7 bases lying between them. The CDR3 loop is CASSVGTVNTGELFF. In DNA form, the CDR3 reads TGTGCCAGCAGCGTAGGGACGGTGAACACCGGGGAGCTGTTTTTT.

The CDR3 reads CASSYFPGRGTEAFF. DNA for the CDR3: TGTGCCAGCAGTTACTTCCCAGGGAGGGGCACTGAAGCTTTCTTT. V usage is TRBV6-5 and J usage is TRBJ1-1; possibly TRBD1 for D (5 bases). V was cut by 1 base and J by 4 bases, with 13 bases left in between. Germline CDR1 reads MNHEY; CDR2 reads SVGAGI. The CDR3 covers 15 residues.

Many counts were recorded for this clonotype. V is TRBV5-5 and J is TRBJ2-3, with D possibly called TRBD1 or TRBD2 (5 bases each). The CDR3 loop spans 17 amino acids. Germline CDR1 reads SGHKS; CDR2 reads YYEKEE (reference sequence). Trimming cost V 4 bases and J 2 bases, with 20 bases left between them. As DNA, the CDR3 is TGTGCCAGCAGCATCACCGGGACGGATCACCTCACAGATACGCAGTATTTT. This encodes CASSITGTDHLTDTQYF.

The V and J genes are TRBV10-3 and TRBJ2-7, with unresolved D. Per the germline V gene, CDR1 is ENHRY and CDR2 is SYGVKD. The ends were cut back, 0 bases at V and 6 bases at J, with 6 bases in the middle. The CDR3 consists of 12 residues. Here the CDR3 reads CAISESGSEQYF. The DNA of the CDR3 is TGTGCCATCAGTGAGTCAGGCAGCGAGCAGTACTTC.

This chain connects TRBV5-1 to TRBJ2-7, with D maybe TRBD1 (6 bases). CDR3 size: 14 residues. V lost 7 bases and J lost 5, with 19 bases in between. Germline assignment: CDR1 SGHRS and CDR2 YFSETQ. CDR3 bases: TGCGCCAGCTACCTGGGGGACACTCTTAACGAGCAGTACTTC. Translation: CASYLGDTLNEQYF. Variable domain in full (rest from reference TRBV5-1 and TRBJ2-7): KAGVTQTPRYLIKTRGQQVTLSCSPISGHRSVSWYQQTPGQGLQFLFEYFSETQRNKGNFPGRFSGRQFSNSRSEMNVSTLELGDSALYLCASYLGDTLNEQYFGPGTRLTVT.

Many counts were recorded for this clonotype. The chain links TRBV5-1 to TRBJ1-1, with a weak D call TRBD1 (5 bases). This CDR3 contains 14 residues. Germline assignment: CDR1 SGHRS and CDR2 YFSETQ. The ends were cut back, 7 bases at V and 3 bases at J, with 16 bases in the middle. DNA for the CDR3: TGCGCCAGCCTCCCCGGGACGGAATACACTGAAGCTTTCTTT. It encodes CASLPGTEYTEAFF. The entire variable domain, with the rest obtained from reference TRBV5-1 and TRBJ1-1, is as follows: KAGVTQTPRYLIKTRGQQVTLSCSPISGHRSVSWYQQTPGQGLQFLFEYFSETQRNKGNFPGRFSGRQFSNSRSEMNVSTLELGDSALYLCASLPGTEYTEAFFGQGTRLTVV.

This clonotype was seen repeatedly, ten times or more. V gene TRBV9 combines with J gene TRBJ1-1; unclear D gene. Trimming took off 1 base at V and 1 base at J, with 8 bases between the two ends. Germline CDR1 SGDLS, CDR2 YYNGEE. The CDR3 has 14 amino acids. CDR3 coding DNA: TGTGCCAGCAGCGTACTTCCTAAGAACACTGAAGCTTTCTTT. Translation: CASSVLPKNTEAFF.

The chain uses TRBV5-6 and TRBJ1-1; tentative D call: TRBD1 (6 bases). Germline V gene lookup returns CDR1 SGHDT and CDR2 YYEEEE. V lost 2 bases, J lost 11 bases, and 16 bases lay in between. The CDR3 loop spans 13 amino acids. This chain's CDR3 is CASSFGGPNGAFF. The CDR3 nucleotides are TGTGCCAGCAGCTTCGGGGGCCCCAACGGGGCTTTCTTT.

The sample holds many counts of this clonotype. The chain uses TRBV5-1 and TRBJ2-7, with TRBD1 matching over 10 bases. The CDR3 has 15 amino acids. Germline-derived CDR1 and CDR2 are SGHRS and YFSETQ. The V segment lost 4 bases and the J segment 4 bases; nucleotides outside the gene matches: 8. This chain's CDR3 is CASSQPTGGSYEQYF. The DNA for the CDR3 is TGCGCCAGCAGCCAACCGACAGGGGGCTCTTACGAGCAGTACTTC.